A single sample gave rise to the 16 T cell receptor beta chains below, sequenced in a study of cytomegalovirus exposure and HLA in healthy donors (dated by TCRdb to about 2017). To prepare the library, the immunoSEQ multiplex PCR assay was applied. For the multiplex PCR, a mixture combining 60 forward primers for TCR Vbeta segments and 13 reverse primers for TCR Jbeta segments was used. What TCRdb holds here is the immuneACCESS table cut down to in-frame rearrangements. Part of the clones is not present; checked against another copy, under half of the missing clones reflect an unresolved V gene, and the others are unexplained. The sample yields about 84,000 clones; around three fifths were counted once. The ten largest clonotypes hold 15% of the sample. Sequencing was performed on PBMCs. These receptors originate from a woman in her 40s in good health and CMV-seropositive.

CDR3: CASSYPQGSVNTEAFF. The CDR3 DNA reads as TGTGCCAGCAGTTACCCTCAGGGTTCGGTCAACACTGAAGCTTTCTTT. The chain carries TRBV6-6 and TRBJ1-1, with a weak D call TRBD1 (5 bases). Germline values: CDR1 MNHNY, CDR2 SVGAGI (reference sequence). V was shortened by 2 bases and J by 2 bases, with 15 bases between the two germline ends. This CDR3 spans 16 amino acids.

The chain couples TRBV5-1 to TRBJ2-1; tentatively, D is TRBD2 (5 bases). The ends were cut back, 0 bases at V and 7 bases at J, with 11 bases in the middle. Looked up from germline, CDR1 is SGHRS and CDR2 is YFSETQ. This CDR3 region has 14 residues. CDR3 region: CASSLVLAENEQFF. The DNA for the CDR3 is TGCGCCAGCAGCTTGGTGCTAGCAGAAAATGAGCAGTTCTTC.

This chain joins TRBV7-2 and TRBJ1-1, with D uncertain. Per germline, CDR1 SGHTA and CDR2 FQGNSA. The CDR3 consists of 15 residues. Trimming removed 3 bases from V and 1 base from J, with 12 bases in between. CDR3 DNA: TGTGCCAGCAGCTTGCAAGGACTCCCGAACACTGAAGCTTTCTTT. Translating gives CASSLQGLPNTEAFF.

V is TRBV5-4 and J is TRBJ2-3; 8 bases match TRBD2. Losses at the gene ends were 1 base for V and 0 bases for J; bases not matched to a gene: 7. The CDR3 is 17 residues long. From germline, CDR1 is SGHNT and CDR2 YYREEE (reference sequence). CDR3 sequence: CASSLSSSGSSTDTQYF. The CDR3 DNA follows: TGTGCCAGCAGCTTGTCATCTAGCGGGTCGAGCACAGATACGCAGTATTTT.

The CDR3 spells CASSVSSSGPSYEQYF. DNA of the CDR3: TGTGCCAGCAGCGTATCCTCTAGCGGACCTTCCTACGAGCAGTACTTC. The chain couples TRBV9 to TRBJ2-7; 7 positions match TRBD2. The germline CDR1 and CDR2 sequences are SGDLS and YYNGEE. V lost 1 base, J lost 1 base, and 8 bases stayed unmatched. The CDR3 is 16 residues long.

The chain employs TRBV7-6 and TRBJ2-2; TRBD1 aligns across 8 bases. The V gene end was trimmed by 0 bases and the J gene end by 4 bases; junction bases not matched to a gene: 10. Germline loops: CDR1 SGHVS, CDR2 FNYEAQ. This CDR3 spans 18 amino acids. The CDR3: CASSLASETGVRTGELFF. DNA for the CDR3: TGTGCCAGCAGCTTAGCCTCTGAGACAGGGGTGCGCACCGGGGAGCTGTTTTTT.

This chain joins TRBV4-1 and TRBJ2-3, with TRBD1 matching over 10 bases. The CDR3 has 18 amino acids. V shed 4 bases and J 3 bases; nucleotides not matched to a gene: 13. Germline loops: CDR1 MGHRA, CDR2 YSYEKL. The CDR3 DNA reads TGCGCCAGCAGCCCCATACCCGGGACAGGGGATGGAACAGATACGCAGTATTTT. It codes for CASSPIPGTGDGTDTQYF.

In its sample, this clone was seen once. This chain joins TRBV27 and TRBJ2-7; 10 nucleotides agree with TRBD1. The CDR3 extends over 16 amino acids. The germline V gene has CDR1 MNHEY and CDR2 SMNVEV (reference sequence). The V gene end was trimmed by 8 bases and the J gene end by 0 bases; junction bases not matched to a gene: 10. The CDR3 nucleotides read TGTGCCAGCGGAACTCCCGGGACAGGGGTCTCCTACGAGCAGTACTTC. As protein: CASGTPGTGVSYEQYF.

The rearrangement joins TRBV27 to TRBJ2-7, with 10 nucleotides matching TRBD1. The V and J ends lost 5 bases and 2 bases, in that order; junction bases with no gene match: 9. This CDR3 has 16 residues. Germline V gene data show CDR1 as MNHEY and CDR2 as SMNVEV (reference sequence). CDR3 nucleotide sequence: TGTGCCAGCAGTCCCACCGGGACAGGGGTTACCTACGAGCAGTACTTC. As protein: CASSPTGTGVTYEQYF.

This clone was found once. V gene TRBV5-4 combines with J gene TRBJ2-2, with D possibly being TRBD2 (5 bases). Germline V gene lookup returns CDR1 SGHNT and CDR2 YYREEE (reference sequence). The CDR3 runs to 14 residues. V was cut by 4 bases and J by 7 bases, with 14 bases left in between. The CDR3 sequence is CASSLGERDGELFF. CDR3 DNA: TGTGCCAGCAGCCTAGGTGAACGGGACGGGGAGCTGTTTTTT.

The chain carries TRBV2 and TRBJ2-3; D call uncertain. The CDR3 extends over 12 amino acids. Per germline, CDR1 SNHLY and CDR2 FYNNEI. V was pared by 6 bases and J by 6 bases, with 10 bases between. CDR3 residues: CASSGSSDTQYF. The CDR3 coding sequence is TGTGCCAGCAGCGGTAGCAGCGATACGCAGTATTTT.

CDR3 DNA sequence: TGTGCCACCAGCAGAGTAAACAGAGGGACTGAAGCTTTCTTT. It encodes CATSRVNRGTEAFF. V gene TRBV15 combines with J gene TRBJ1-1; D is uncertain. Looked up from germline, CDR1 is LNHNV and CDR2 is YYDKDF (reference sequence). Trimming removed 1 base from V and 5 bases from J, with 11 bases in between. This CDR3 has 14 amino acids.

The chain uses TRBV18 and TRBJ1-1; no clear D. Between the trimmed V and J ends, which lost 1 base and 1 base, there was a span of 16 bases. This CDR3 has 17 residues. CDR1 is KGHSH, CDR2 LQKENI, per germline. The CDR3 region is CASSPLSSDTSNTEAFF. The CDR3 region has the DNA TGTGCCAGCTCACCACTTTCGTCCGACACTTCGAACACTGAAGCTTTCTTT. Full variable domain (remainder filled in from reference TRBV18 and TRBJ1-1): NAGVMQNPRHLVRRRGQEARLRCSPMKGHSHVYWYRQLPEEGLKFMVYLQKENIIDESGMPKERFSAEFPKEGPSILRIQQVVRGDSAAYFCASSPLSSDTSNTEAFFGQGTRLTVV.

V is TRBV9 and J is TRBJ2-2, with a weak D call TRBD2 (6 bases). V gave up 0 bases and J gave up 6 bases, with 15 bases separating them. The germline V gene encodes CDR1 SGDLS and CDR2 YYNGEE. This CDR3 is 16 amino acids long. CDR3 bases: TGTGCCAGCAGCGTAGTCGGACTACCTACCGCCGGGGAGCTGTTTTTT. Translation: CASSVVGLPTAGELFF.

The chain is built from TRBV7-2 and TRBJ2-4; D gene ambiguous. Germline CDR1 and CDR2: SGHTA and FQGNSA. The CDR3 has 13 amino acids. Trimming left V 1 base short and J 3 bases short, with 4 bases between. CDR3 protein: CASSLGSKNIQYF. In DNA form, the CDR3 reads TGTGCCAGCAGCTTAGGTAGCAAAAACATTCAGTACTTC.

The CDR3 coding sequence is TGTGCCAGCAGCCGCGGACAGGGAGGGGGAGAGACCCAGTACTTC. Translating it yields CASSRGQGGGETQYF. J is TRBJ2-5 and V is TRBV5-6; a weak D match, TRBD1 (8 bases). CDR1 and CDR2 from the germline V gene are SGHDT and YYEEEE. V lost 4 bases to trimming and J lost 4 bases, with 17 bases between them. The CDR3 loop spans 15 amino acids.